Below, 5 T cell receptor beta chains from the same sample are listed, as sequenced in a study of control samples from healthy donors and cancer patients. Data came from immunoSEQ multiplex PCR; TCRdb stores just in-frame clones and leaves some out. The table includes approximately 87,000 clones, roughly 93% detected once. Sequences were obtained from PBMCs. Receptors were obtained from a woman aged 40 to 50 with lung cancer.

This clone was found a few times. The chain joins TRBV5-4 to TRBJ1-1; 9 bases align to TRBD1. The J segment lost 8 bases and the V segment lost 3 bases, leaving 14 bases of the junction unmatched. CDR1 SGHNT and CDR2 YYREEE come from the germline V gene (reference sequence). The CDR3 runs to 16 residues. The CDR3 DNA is TGTGCCAGCAGCTGGGGACAGGGAAGTGCCTCTGGGGAAGCTTTCTTT. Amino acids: CASSWGQGSASGEAFF.

The CDR3 DNA reads TGTGCCAGTAGTACCCTGACAGGGCGAAATGAAAAACTGTTTTTT. Its translation: CASSTLTGRNEKLFF. The chain links TRBV19 to TRBJ1-4; 7 bases match TRBD1. This CDR3 is 15 amino acids long. Germline V lookup: CDR1 LNHDA, CDR2 SQIVND (reference sequence). V was clipped by 4 bases and J by 5 bases; unmatched bases: 7.

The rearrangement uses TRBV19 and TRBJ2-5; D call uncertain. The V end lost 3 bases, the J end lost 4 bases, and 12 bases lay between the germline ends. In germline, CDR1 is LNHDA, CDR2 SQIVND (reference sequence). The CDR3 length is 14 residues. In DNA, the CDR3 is TGTGCCAGTAGTATCGGACCCGACCGAGAGACCCAGTACTTC. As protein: CASSIGPDRETQYF.

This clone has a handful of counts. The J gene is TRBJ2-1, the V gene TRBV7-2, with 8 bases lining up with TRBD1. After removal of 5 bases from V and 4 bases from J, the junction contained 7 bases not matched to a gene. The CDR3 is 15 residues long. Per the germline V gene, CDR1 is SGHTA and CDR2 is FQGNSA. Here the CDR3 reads CASSIRGQAYNEQFF. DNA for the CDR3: TGTGCCAGCAGCATTAGGGGACAGGCGTACAATGAGCAGTTCTTC.

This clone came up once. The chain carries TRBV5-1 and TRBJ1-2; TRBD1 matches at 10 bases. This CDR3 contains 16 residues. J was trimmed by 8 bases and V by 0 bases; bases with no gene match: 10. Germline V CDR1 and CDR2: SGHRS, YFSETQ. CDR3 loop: CASSLEGSDRGGGYTF. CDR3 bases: TGCGCCAGCAGCTTGGAGGGCTCGGACAGGGGGGGAGGCTACACCTTC.